This T cell receptor (beta chain) appears in the sequencing data of a study of T cells in localized non-small cell lung cancer. The protocol was immunoSEQ multiplex PCR, while the TCRdb copy is restricted to in-frame clones and leaves out a portion. The sample lists roughly 1,900 clones, around 20% occurring once. Germline V lookup: CDR1 SGHRS, CDR2 YFSETQ. The CDR3 length is 15 residues. V lost 3 bases to trimming and J lost 6 bases; unmatched junction nucleotides: 11. The chain carries TRBV5-1 and TRBJ2-7; 8 bases map to TRBD1. This clonotype was sampled from a man aged 35-75 years with stage I lung adenocarcinoma. The specimen comprised lung tumor tissue, sampled before any cancer treatment. CDR3: CASSWGTGGFSEQYF. The CDR3 nucleotides read TGCGCCAGCAGCTGGGGGACAGGCGGATTTAGCGAGCAGTACTTC.